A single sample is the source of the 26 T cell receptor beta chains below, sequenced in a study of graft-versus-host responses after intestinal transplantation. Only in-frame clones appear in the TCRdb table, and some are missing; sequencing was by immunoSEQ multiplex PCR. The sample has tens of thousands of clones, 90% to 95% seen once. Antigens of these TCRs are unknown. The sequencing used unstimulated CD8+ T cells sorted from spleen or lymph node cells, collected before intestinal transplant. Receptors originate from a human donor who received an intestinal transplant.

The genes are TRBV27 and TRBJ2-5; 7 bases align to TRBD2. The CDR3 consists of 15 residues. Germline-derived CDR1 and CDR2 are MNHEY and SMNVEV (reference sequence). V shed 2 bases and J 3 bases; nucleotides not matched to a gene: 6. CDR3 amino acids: CASSLLPSGKETQYF. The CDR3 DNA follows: TGTGCCAGCAGTTTACTCCCTAGCGGAAAAGAGACCCAGTACTTC.

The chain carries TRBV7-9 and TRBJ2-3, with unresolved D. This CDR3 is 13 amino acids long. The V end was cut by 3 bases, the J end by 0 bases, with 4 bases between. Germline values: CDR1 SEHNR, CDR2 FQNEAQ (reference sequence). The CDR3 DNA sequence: TGTGCCAGCAGCTTGGGCAGCACAGATACGCAGTATTTT. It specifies CASSLGSTDTQYF.

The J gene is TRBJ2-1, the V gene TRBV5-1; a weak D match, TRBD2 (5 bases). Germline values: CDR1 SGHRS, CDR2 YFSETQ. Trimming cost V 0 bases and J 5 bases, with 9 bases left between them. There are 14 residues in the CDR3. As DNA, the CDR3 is TGCGCCAGCAGCTTGGACGGACTCGACAATGAGCAGTTCTTC. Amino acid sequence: CASSLDGLDNEQFF.

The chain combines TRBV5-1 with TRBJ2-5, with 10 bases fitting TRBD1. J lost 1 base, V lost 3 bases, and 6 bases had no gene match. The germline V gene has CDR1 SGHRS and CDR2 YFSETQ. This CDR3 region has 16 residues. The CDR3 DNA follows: TGCGCCAGCAGCTGGGGGACAGGGGACCCCCAAGAGACCCAGTACTTC. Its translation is CASSWGTGDPQETQYF.

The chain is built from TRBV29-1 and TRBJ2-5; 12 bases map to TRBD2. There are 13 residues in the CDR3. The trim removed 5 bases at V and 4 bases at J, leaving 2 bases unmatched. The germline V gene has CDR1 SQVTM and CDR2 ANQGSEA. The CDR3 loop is CSVWTSGVETQYF. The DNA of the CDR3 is TGCAGCGTTTGGACTAGCGGGGTAGAGACCCAGTACTTC. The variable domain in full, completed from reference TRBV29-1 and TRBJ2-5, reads SAVISQKPSRDICQRGTSLTIQCQVDSQVTMMFWYRQQPGQSLTLIATANQGSEATYESGFVIDKFPISRPNLTFSTLTVSNMSPEDSSIYLCSVWTSGVETQYFGPGTRLLVL.

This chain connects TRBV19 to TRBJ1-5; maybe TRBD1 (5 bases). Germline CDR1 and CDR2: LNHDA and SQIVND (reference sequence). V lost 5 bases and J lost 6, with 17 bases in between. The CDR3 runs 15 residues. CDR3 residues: CASSLLWGELQPQHF. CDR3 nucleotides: TGTGCCAGTAGTCTCCTCTGGGGGGAACTTCAGCCCCAGCATTTT.

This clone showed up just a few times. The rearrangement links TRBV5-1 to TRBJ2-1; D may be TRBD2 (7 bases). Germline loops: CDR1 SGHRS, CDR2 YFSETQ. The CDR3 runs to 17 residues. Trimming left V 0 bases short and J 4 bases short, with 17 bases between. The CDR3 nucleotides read TGCGCCAGCAGCTTGGGGGGGGCGGGGGCTCGGTACAATGAGCAGTTCTTC. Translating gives CASSLGGAGARYNEQFF.

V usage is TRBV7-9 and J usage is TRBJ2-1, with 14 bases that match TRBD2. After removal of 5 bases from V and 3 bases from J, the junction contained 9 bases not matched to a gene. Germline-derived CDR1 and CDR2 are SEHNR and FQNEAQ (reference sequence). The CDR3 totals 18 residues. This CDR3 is CASSPGTSGGPNYNEQFF. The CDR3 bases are TGTGCCAGCAGCCCCGGGACTAGCGGGGGCCCTAACTACAATGAGCAGTTCTTC.

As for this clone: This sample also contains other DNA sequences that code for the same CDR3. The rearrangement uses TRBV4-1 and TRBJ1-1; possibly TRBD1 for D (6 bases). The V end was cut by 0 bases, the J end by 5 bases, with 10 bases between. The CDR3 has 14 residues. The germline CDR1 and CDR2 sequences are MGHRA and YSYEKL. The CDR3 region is CASSQDTGPTEAFF. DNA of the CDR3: TGCGCCAGCAGCCAAGATACAGGGCCTACTGAAGCTTTCTTT.

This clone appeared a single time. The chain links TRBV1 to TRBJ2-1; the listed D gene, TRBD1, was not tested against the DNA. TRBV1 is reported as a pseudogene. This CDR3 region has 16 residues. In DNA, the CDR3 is TGCACCAGCAGCCAAGTAGGGGTGAGCTCCTACAATGAGCAGTTCTTC. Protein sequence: CTSSQVGVSSYNEQFF.

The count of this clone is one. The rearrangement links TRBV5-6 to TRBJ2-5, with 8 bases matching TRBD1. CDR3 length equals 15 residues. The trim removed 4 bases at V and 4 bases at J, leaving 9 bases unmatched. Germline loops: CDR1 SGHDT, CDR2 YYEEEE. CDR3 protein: CASSAPGQGVETQYF. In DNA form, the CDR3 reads TGTGCCAGCAGCGCCCCCGGACAGGGCGTAGAGACCCAGTACTTC.

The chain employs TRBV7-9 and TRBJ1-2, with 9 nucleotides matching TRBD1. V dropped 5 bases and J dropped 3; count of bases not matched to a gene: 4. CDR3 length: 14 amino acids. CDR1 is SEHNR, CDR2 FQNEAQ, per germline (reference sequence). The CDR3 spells CASSRTGGDYGYTF. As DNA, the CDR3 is TGTGCCAGCAGCCGTACAGGGGGCGACTATGGCTACACCTTC.

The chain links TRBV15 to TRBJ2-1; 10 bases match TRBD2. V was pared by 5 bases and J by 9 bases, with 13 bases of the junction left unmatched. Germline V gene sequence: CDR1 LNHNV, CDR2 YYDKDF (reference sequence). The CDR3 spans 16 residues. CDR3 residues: CATSLSGRTGWGEQFF. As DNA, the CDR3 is TGTGCCACCAGCCTTAGCGGGAGGACGGGGTGGGGTGAGCAGTTCTTC.

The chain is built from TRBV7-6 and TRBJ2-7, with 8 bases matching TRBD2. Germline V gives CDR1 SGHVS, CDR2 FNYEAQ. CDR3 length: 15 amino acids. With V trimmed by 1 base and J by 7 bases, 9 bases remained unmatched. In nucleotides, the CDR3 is TGTGCCAGCAGCTTAGGGGCGGGAGGTACGGGAGAGCAGTACTTC. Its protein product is CASSLGAGGTGEQYF. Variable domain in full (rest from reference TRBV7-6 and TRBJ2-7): GAGVSQSPRYKVTKRGQDVALRCDPISGHVSLYWYRQALGQGPEFLTYFNYEAQQDKSGLPNDRFSAERPEGSISTLTIQRTEQRDSAMYRCASSLGAGGTGEQYFGPGTRLTVT.

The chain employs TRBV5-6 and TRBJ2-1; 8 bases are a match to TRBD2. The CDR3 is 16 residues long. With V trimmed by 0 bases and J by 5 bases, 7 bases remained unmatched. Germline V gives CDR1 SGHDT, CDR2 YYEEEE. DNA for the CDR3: TGTGCCAGCAGCTTGGGGGCTAGCGGGTTTAACAATGAGCAGTTCTTC. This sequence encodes CASSLGASGFNNEQFF.

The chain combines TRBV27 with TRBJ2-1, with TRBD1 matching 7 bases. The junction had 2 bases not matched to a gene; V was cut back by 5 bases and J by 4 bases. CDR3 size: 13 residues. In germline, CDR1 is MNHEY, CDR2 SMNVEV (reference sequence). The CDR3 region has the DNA TGTGCCAGCAGTATGACAGGGTACAATGAGCAGTTCTTC. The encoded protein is CASSMTGYNEQFF.

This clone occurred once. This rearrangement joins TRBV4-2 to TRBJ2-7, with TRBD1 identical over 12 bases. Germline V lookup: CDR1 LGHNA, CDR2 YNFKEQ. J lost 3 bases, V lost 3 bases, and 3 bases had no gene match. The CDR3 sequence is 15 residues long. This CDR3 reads CASSQGTGGYYEQYF. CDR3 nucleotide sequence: TGTGCCAGCAGCCAGGGGACAGGGGGCTACTACGAGCAGTACTTC.

The CDR3 loop reads CASSLAPGQGTEAFF. In DNA, the CDR3 is TGTGCCAGCAGCTTAGCTCCGGGACAGGGTACTGAAGCTTTCTTT. The chain is built from TRBV7-9 and TRBJ1-1, with 9 bases lining up with TRBD1. The germline gives CDR1 SEHNR, CDR2 FQNEAQ (reference sequence). The CDR3 extends over 15 amino acids. Trimming removed 0 bases from V and 5 bases from J; junction bases left unmatched: 4.

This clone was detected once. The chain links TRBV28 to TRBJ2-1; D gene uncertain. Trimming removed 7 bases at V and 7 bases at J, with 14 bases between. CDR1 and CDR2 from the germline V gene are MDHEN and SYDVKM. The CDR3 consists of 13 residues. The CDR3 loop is CASTTRLSNEQFF. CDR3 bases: TGTGCCAGCACTACGCGTCTGTCGAATGAGCAGTTCTTC. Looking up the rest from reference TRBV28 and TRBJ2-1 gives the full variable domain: DVKVTQSSRYLVKRTGEKVFLECVQDMDHENMFWYRQDPGLGLRLIYFSYDVKMKEKGDIPEGYSVSREKKERFSLILESASTNQTSMYLCASTTRLSNEQFFGPGTRLTVL.

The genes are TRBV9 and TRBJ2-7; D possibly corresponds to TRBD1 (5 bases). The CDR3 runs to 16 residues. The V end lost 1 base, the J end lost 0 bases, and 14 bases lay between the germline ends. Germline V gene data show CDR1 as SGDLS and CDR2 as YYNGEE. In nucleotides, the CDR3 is TGTGCCAGCAGCGTACGTGGACATATCCACTCCTACGAGCAGTACTTC. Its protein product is CASSVRGHIHSYEQYF.

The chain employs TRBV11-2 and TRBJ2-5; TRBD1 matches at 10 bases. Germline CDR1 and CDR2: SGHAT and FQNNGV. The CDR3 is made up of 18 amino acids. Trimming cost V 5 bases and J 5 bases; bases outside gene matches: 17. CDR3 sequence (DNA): TGTGCCAGCAGCAACGGACCCCAGGGGGACAGGGGTGGGGAGACCCAGTACTTC. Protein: CASSNGPQGDRGGETQYF.

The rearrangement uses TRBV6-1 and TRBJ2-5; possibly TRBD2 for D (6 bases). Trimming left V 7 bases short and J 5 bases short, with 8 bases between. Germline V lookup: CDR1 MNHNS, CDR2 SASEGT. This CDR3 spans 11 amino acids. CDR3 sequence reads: CASTGGETQYF. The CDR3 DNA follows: TGTGCCAGCACCGGGGGTGAGACCCAGTACTTC.

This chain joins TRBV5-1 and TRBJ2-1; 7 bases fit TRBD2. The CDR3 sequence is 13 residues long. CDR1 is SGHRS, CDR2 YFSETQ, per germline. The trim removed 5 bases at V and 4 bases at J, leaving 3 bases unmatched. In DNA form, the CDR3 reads TGCGCCAGCAGTGGCGGGAGTTACAATGAGCAGTTCTTC. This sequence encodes CASSGGSYNEQFF. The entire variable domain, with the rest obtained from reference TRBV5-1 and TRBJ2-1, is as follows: KAGVTQTPRYLIKTRGQQVTLSCSPISGHRSVSWYQQTPGQGLQFLFEYFSETQRNKGNFPGRFSGRQFSNSRSEMNVSTLELGDSALYLCASSGGSYNEQFFGPGTRLTVL.

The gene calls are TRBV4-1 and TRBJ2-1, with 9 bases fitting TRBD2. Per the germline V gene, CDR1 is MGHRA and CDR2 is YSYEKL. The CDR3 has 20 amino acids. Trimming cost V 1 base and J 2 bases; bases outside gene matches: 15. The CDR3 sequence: CASSQVPQREVSPPYNEQFF. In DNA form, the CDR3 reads TGCGCCAGCAGCCAAGTCCCGCAGCGGGAGGTCTCCCCCCCCTACAATGAGCAGTTCTTC.

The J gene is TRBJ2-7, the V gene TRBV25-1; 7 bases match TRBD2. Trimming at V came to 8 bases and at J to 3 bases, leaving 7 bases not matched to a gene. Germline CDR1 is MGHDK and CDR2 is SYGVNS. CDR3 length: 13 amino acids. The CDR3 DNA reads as TGTGCCAGCGAGGGAGGGTCGGGCTACGAGCAGTACTTC. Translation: CASEGGSGYEQYF.

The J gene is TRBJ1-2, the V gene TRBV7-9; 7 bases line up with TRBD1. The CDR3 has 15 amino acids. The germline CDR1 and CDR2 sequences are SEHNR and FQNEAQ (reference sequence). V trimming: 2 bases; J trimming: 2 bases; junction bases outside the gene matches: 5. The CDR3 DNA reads TGTGCCAGCAGCTTATACGGGACAGTCAACTATGGCTACACCTTC. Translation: CASSLYGTVNYGYTF.